A selection of T cell receptor beta chains follows, all from one sample in a study of blood T cell repertoires in COVID-19. The method was immunoSEQ multiplex PCR; TCRdb's version includes in-frame clones alone and lacks a portion of them. The sample holds about 240,000 clones, 87% seen once. Sequencing used peripheral blood. Every receptor here comes from a man between 60 and 75 years old who had recovered from COVID-19. Both conserved end residues are part of each CDR3. The D gene is left open where the match is weak. Rows give clone size only sometimes, using once, few, many, or a class for an expanded clone.

J gene	D gene	V gene	clone size	CDR3 protein	CDR3 DNA
TRBJ1-2	-	TRBV6-6	-	CASSYTDSYYGYTF	TGTGCCAGCAGTTATACAGACAGTTACTATGGCTACACCTTC
TRBJ1-5	TRBD1	TRBV27	once	CASSLRQGSNQPQHF	TGTGCCAGCAGTTTAAGACAGGGGAGCAATCAGCCCCAGCATTTT
TRBJ2-3	TRBD1	TRBV7-9	once	CASSSPGQGNADTQYF	TGTGCCAGCAGCTCCCCGGGACAGGGGAACGCAGATACGCAGTATTTT
TRBJ1-1	-	TRBV9	-	CASSGGTRAEAFF	TGTGCCAGCAGCGGGGGGACACGGGCTGAAGCTTTCTTT
TRBJ2-3	-	TRBV18	few	CASSPTTDESDTQYF	TGTGCCAGCTCACCAACGACAGATGAATCGGATACGCAGTATTTT
TRBJ1-1	-	TRBV10-3	once	CAISFQGDTEAFF	TGTGCCATCAGTTTTCAGGGCGACACTGAAGCTTTCTTT
TRBJ1-1	-	TRBV7-2	-	CASSPTTRRSTEAFF	TGTGCCAGCAGCCCAACCACTAGGAGGAGCACTGAAGCTTTCTTT
TRBJ1-5	-	TRBV19	-	CASSIMGGSNQPQHF	TGTGCCAGTAGTATTATGGGGGGTAGCAATCAGCCCCAGCATTTT
TRBJ2-7	TRBD2	TRBV7-8	-	CASSLLAGGANEQYF	TGTGCCAGCAGCTTATTAGCGGGGGGGGCTAACGAGCAGTACTTC
TRBJ2-6	TRBD1	TRBV9	-	CASSVDRVSSGANVLTF	TGTGCCAGCAGCGTTGACAGGGTGAGCTCTGGGGCCAACGTCCTGACTTTC